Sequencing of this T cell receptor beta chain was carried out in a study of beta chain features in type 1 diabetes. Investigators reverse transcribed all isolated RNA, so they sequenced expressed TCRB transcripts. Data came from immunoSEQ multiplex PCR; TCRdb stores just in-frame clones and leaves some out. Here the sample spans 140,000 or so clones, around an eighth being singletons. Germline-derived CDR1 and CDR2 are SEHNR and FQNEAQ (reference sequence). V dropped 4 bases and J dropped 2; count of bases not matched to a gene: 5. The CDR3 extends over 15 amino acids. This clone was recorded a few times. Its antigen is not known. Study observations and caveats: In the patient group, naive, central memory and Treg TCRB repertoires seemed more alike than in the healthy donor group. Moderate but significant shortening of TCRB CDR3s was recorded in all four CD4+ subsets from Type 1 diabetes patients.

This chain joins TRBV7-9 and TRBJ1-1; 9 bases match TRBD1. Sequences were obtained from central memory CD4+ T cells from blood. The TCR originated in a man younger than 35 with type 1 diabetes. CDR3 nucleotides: TGTGCCAGCAGCTGGAAGGGACAGGGCAACACTGAAGCTTTCTTT. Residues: CASSWKGQGNTEAFF.